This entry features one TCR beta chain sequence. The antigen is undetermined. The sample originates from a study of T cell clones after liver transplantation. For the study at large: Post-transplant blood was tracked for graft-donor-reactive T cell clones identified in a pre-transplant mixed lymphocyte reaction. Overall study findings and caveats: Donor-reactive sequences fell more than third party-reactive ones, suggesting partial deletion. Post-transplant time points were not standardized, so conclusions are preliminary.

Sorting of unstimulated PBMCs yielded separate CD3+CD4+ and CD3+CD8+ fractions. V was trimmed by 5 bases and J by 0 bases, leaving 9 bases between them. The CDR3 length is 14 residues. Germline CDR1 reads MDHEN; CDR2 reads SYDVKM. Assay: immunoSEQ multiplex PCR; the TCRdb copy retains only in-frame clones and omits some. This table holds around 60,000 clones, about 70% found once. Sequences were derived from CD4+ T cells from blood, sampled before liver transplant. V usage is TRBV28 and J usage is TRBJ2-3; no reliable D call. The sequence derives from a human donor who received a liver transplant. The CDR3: CASSTVSSTDTQYF. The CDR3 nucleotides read TGTGCCAGCAGTACTGTATCTAGCACAGATACGCAGTATTTT.